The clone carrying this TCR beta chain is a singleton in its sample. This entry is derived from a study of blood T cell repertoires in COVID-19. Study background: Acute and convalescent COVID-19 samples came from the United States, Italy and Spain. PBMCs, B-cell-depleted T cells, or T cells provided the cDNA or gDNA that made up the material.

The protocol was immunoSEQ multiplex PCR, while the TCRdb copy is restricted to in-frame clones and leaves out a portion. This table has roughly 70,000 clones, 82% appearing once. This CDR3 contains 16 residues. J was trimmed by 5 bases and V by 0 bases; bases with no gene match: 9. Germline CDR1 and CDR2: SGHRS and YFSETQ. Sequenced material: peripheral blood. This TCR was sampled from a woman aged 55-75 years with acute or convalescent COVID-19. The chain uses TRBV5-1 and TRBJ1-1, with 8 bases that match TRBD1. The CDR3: CASSLAGAGGKTEAFF. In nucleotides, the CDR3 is TGCGCCAGCAGCTTGGCCGGGGCAGGGGGCAAAACTGAAGCTTTCTTT.